This T cell receptor (beta chain) was sequenced during a study of blood T cell repertoires in COVID-19. Adults between roughly 18 and 89 years of age took part from more than 20 US areas. Donors were grouped by their self-reported clinical history. Trimming took 3 bases from V and 10 from J; bases not matched to a gene: 9. Germline CDR1 LNHDA, CDR2 SQIVND (reference sequence). This CDR3 is 15 amino acids long. As originally analysed: Using reference gene primer amplification, nucleated cell counts were estimated. The method was immunoSEQ multiplex PCR; TCRdb's version includes in-frame clones alone and lacks a portion of them. Clone size and V and J calls were adopted from that table, with D and trimming inferred from the DNA. The sample consists of a few hundred thousand clones, 70% to 90% of them appearing once.

The sequencing input was PBMCs or T cells enriched from blood (not recorded which). The receptor comes from a woman between 18 and 29 years old who had been exposed to COVID-19. This chain links TRBV19 with TRBJ2-1; TRBD2 matches at 10 bases. DNA of the CDR3: TGTGCCAGTAGTATCAGCGCTAGCGGGGGCGCCGAGCAGTTCTTC. This codes for CASSISASGGAEQFF. Filled out from reference TRBV19 and TRBJ2-1, the complete variable domain reads DGGITQSPKYLFRKEGQNVTLSCEQNLNHDAMYWYRQDPGQGLRLIYYSQIVNDFQKGDIAEGYSVSREKKESFPLTVTSAQKNPTAFYLCASSISASGGAEQFFGPGTRLTVL.